The 11 T cell receptor beta chains below were found in one sample sequenced in a study of blood T cells in healthy people across ages. The authors ran a second PCR of about 7 to 12 cycles using a sample-barcoded 5' primer and a J-beta primer mix. TCRdb re-called the 5' RACE reads with MiXCR, one entry per CDR3 protein. The repertoire includes around 280,000 distinct CDR3 sequences, 27% of them detected once, and over 25% sits in the top ten. Sequences were obtained from blood. These receptors were collected from a woman in her seventies in good health.

The chain joins TRBV5-1 to TRBJ2-2; D is unclear. The CDR3 is 15 residues long. Germline CDR1 and CDR2: SGHRS and YFSETQ. The V end lost 3 bases, the J end lost 0 bases, and 9 bases lay between the germline ends. For the CDR3, the DNA is TGCGCCAGCAGCTCGGCGTATTCGAACACCGGGGAGCTGTTTTTT. This sequence encodes CASSSAYSNTGELFF.

The chain joins TRBV28 to TRBJ1-3; D not certain. The V gene lost 6 bases and the J gene lost 0 bases, with 12 bases spanning the gap. CDR3 size: 15 residues. Germline values: CDR1 MDHEN, CDR2 SYDVKM. CDR3 protein: CASREEGSSGNTIYF. Written as DNA, the CDR3 is TGTGCCAGCAGGGAGGAGGGAAGCTCTGGAAACACCATATATTTT.

This clonotype has ten or more counts. The chain is built from TRBV9 and TRBJ1-2; 7 nucleotides agree with TRBD1. The CDR3 sequence is 19 residues long. Germline V gene data show CDR1 as SGDLS and CDR2 as YYNGEE. V lost 1 base to trimming and J lost 4 bases; unmatched junction nucleotides: 19. The CDR3: CASSVSARGAEISSYGYTF. The CDR3 DNA is TGTGCCAGCAGCGTAAGCGCCAGGGGGGCAGAGATCTCCAGCTATGGCTACACCTTC.

This clonotype has a count of ten or more. The chain employs TRBV12-3 or TRBV12-4 and TRBJ2-5; D unresolved. V lost 5 bases and J 6 bases, leaving 16 bases between the germline ends. The CDR3 length is 14 residues. As DNA, the CDR3 is TGTGCCAGCAGTACCGGGCCTCGCGAGCAGACCCAGTACTTC. It encodes CASSTGPREQTQYF.

This clonotype came up many times. The chain is built from TRBV19 and TRBJ1-5; D may be TRBD1 (5 bases). Germline V gene lookup returns CDR1 LNHDA and CDR2 SQIVND (reference sequence). There are 18 residues in the CDR3. With 0 bases removed from V and 0 bases from J, the gap between germline ends came to 15 bases. The CDR3: CASSIDSPTGTSNQPQHF. The CDR3 nucleotides read TGTGCCAGTAGTATAGATAGTCCTACAGGAACTAGCAATCAGCCCCAGCATTTT. The full variable domain, completed using reference TRBV19 and TRBJ1-5, is DGGITQSPKYLFRKEGQNVTLSCEQNLNHDAMYWYRQDPGQGLRLIYYSQIVNDFQKGDIAEGYSVSREKKESFPLTVTSAQKNPTAFYLCASSIDSPTGTSNQPQHFGDGTRLSIL.

CDR3 coding DNA: TGTGCCAGCAGCGAAGGGGCGTCCTACGAGCAGTACTTC. Its translation is CASSEGASYEQYF. The V call is TRBV7-9, the J call TRBJ2-7; tentatively, D is TRBD1 (5 bases). There are 13 residues in the CDR3. Trimming shortened V by 5 bases and J by 1 base, and 9 bases separated the two germline ends. CDR1 and CDR2 (germline): SEHNR, FQNEAQ (reference sequence).

The gene calls are TRBV11-2 and TRBJ2-3; no reliable D call. From germline, CDR1 is SGHAT and CDR2 FQNNGV. The CDR3 spans 17 residues. V was cut by 5 bases and J by 2 bases, with 20 bases left in between. The CDR3 nucleotides read TGTGCCAGCAGCCAAAGAAAACTCGACACCCACACAGATACGCAGTATTTT. This encodes CASSQRKLDTHTDTQYF.

A few counts support this clonotype. The genes are TRBV7-2 and TRBJ2-7; the match to TRBD2 covers 10 bases. Germline loops: CDR1 SGHTA, CDR2 FQGNSA. The J segment lost 0 bases and the V segment lost 6 bases, leaving 8 bases of the junction unmatched. The CDR3 totals 16 residues. This chain's CDR3 is CASSYSGLAASYEQYF. The CDR3 bases are TGTGCCAGCAGTTATTCCGGACTAGCGGCCTCCTACGAGCAGTACTTC.

In this sample, this clonotype turned up a few times. The V and J genes are TRBV15 and TRBJ2-3; no definite D call. The CDR3 has 15 amino acids. With 5 bases removed from V and 1 base from J, the gap between germline ends came to 13 bases. In germline, CDR1 is LNHNV, CDR2 YYDKDF (reference sequence). CDR3 region: CATSLSLPGTDTQYF. The CDR3 DNA is TGTGCCACCAGCCTCTCCCTGCCTGGCACAGATACGCAGTATTTT. Full variable domain (rest looked up from reference TRBV15 and TRBJ2-3): DAMVIQNPRYQVTQFGKPVTLSCSQTLNHNVMYWYQQKSSQAPKLLFHYYDKDFNNEADTPDNFQSRRPNTSFCFLDIRSPGLGDTAMYLCATSLSLPGTDTQYFGPGTRLTVL.

The DNA of the CDR3 is TGCAGCGTGGCCCCTAGCGGTCCGGGGACCCAGTACTTC. Amino acids: CSVAPSGPGTQYF. This chain connects TRBV29-1 to TRBJ2-5; 7 positions match TRBD2. V lost 6 bases to trimming and J lost 7 bases; unmatched junction nucleotides: 11. Germline V gene sequence: CDR1 SQVTM, CDR2 ANQGSEA. CDR3 length equals 13 residues.

The chain links TRBV21-1 to TRBJ1-6; TRBD1 was called by the table and not checked on the DNA. TRBV21-1 has pseudogene status. CDR3 length: 16 amino acids. This CDR3 is CVSKKPGGFGNSPLHF. Here the CDR3 DNA reads TGTGTCAGCAAGAAACCCGGGGGCTTCGGTAATTCACCCCTCCACTTT.